Presented here are 18 T cell receptor beta chains from one specimen sequenced in a study of T-cell reconstitution after alpha-beta-depleted transplantation in children. For TCRbeta, the library was prepared with unique molecular identifiers. MiXCR was run by TCRdb on the PCR reads, yielding one entry per CDR3 protein. This sample yields almost 600,000 distinct CDR3 sequences, of which around 27% are seen a single time; less than 40% belongs to the top ten. The sequencing here drew on PBMCs, taken before TCRalphabeta/CD19-depleted stem cell transplant. Source of these receptors: a boy under two years old with Wiskott-Aldrich syndrome, due to receive a stem cell transplant.

The V and J genes are TRBV12-3 or TRBV12-4 and TRBJ2-3, with D perhaps TRBD1 or TRBD2 (6 bases each). Trimming left V 6 bases short and J 2 bases short, with 15 bases between. CDR3 size: 15 residues. CDR3 region: CASSSVGGTTDTQYF. CDR3 in DNA: TGTGCCAGCAGCAGCGTAGGGGGGACCACAGATACGCAGTATTTT.

There are a few counts of this clonotype. The genes are TRBV5-1 and TRBJ2-7, with 7 bases matching TRBD2. Germline-derived CDR1 and CDR2 are SGHRS and YFSETQ. With V trimmed by 3 bases and J by 3 bases, 12 bases remained unmatched. The CDR3 runs 16 residues. CDR3 amino acids: CASSYEGGGRSYEQYF. The CDR3 DNA reads as TGCGCCAGCAGCTATGAAGGCGGGGGAAGGAGCTACGAGCAGTACTTC.

The chain has TRBV6-1 and TRBJ1-3; D remains ambiguous. The ends were cut back, 10 bases at V and 0 bases at J, with 13 bases in the middle. The CDR3 sequence is 14 residues long. Germline V gene sequence: CDR1 MNHNS, CDR2 SASEGT. This CDR3 reads CAIADWDSGNTIYF. The DNA for the CDR3 is TGTGCCATCGCGGACTGGGACTCTGGAAACACCATATATTTT.

This clonotype has a handful of counts. This chain uses TRBV28 with TRBJ2-7, with D possibly called TRBD1 or TRBD2 (5 bases each). CDR3 length: 12 amino acids. Germline loops: CDR1 MDHEN, CDR2 SYDVKM. Trimming cost V 7 bases and J 4 bases, with 11 bases left between them. The DNA of the CDR3 is TGTGCCAGCACCCCGGGACGGTACGAGCAGTACTTC. It is translated as CASTPGRYEQYF.

The J gene is TRBJ2-3, the V gene TRBV4-1; TRBD2 matches at 10 bases. The CDR3 has 16 amino acids. V gave up 4 bases and J gave up 3 bases; unmatched junction bases: 7. Germline V lookup: CDR1 MGHRA, CDR2 YSYEKL. CDR3 residues: CASSREIAGGTDTQYF. The CDR3 DNA reads as TGCGCCAGCAGCCGTGAAATAGCGGGAGGTACAGATACGCAGTATTTT.

In DNA form, the CDR3 reads TGCAGCGACCGGGACAGGGTGGGCAATGAGCAGTTCTTC. It translates to CSDRDRVGNEQFF. The gene calls are TRBV29-1 and TRBJ2-1, with 9 bases that match TRBD1. CDR3 length: 13 amino acids. Germline CDR1 and CDR2: SQVTM and ANQGSEA. V lost 7 bases and J lost 6; bases outside the gene matches: 7.

This rearrangement joins TRBV29-1 to TRBJ2-1, with D uncertain. The CDR3 spans 11 residues. V was trimmed by 6 bases and J by 3 bases, leaving 6 bases between them. Germline loops: CDR1 SQVTM, CDR2 ANQGSEA. CDR3 amino acids: CSVVDYNEQFF. The DNA for the CDR3 is TGCAGCGTGGTCGACTACAATGAGCAGTTCTTC.

This clonotype was detected once. Compared with germline, one end of the junction differs, possibly owing to a read error. The CDR3 DNA follows: TGTGCCTGGAGTGTACTTGCGGACAGGGGTGGCGAGCTGTACTTC. It yields the protein CAWSVLADRGGELYF. The genes are TRBV30 and TRBJ2-7, with 9 bases identical to TRBD1. The CDR3 runs 15 residues. CDR1 is GTSNPN, CDR2 SVGIG, per germline (reference sequence).

This clonotype was counted between two and nine times. The genes are TRBV4-1 and TRBJ2-7, with D perhaps TRBD2 (5 bases). The CDR3 has 14 amino acids. Deletions cut 4 bases from V and 2 bases from J, with 12 bases between. Looked up from germline, CDR1 is MGHRA and CDR2 is YSYEKL. The CDR3 protein is CASSLVDGAYEQYF. CDR3 in DNA: TGCGCCAGCAGCCTCGTGGACGGGGCCTACGAGCAGTACTTC.

V is TRBV4-2 and J is TRBJ2-1; 11 bases map to TRBD1. Per germline, CDR1 LGHNA and CDR2 YNFKEQ. The CDR3 loop spans 15 amino acids. The trim removed 0 bases at V and 12 bases at J, leaving 7 bases unmatched. DNA for the CDR3: TGTGCCAGCAGCCAAGAAGGGACAGGGGGATATAGGCAGTTCTTC. Translation gives CASSQEGTGGYRQFF.

This clonotype has more than one count but fewer than ten. CDR3 DNA sequence: TGCGCCAGCACTCGACCGACCACCGGGGAGCTGTTTTTT. It yields the protein CASTRPTTGELFF. The rearrangement links TRBV10-2 to TRBJ2-2; no definite D call. V was pared by 7 bases and J by 4 bases, with 10 bases between. The CDR3 consists of 13 residues. From germline, CDR1 is WSHSY and CDR2 SAAADI.

This chain links TRBV5-1 with TRBJ2-7, with 8 bases fitting TRBD1. The CDR3 spans 19 residues. Germline values: CDR1 SGHRS, CDR2 YFSETQ. V shed 3 bases and J 5 bases; nucleotides not matched to a gene: 22. In DNA, the CDR3 is TGCGCCAGCAGCTACAACACCGGGACAGGTCGTATCTTATCTCACGAGCAGTACTTC. Residues: CASSYNTGTGRILSHEQYF. Supplemented by reference TRBV5-1 and TRBJ2-7, the full variable domain reads KAGVTQTPRYLIKTRGQQVTLSCSPISGHRSVSWYQQTPGQGLQFLFEYFSETQRNKGNFPGRFSGRQFSNSRSEMNVSTLELGDSALYLCASSYNTGTGRILSHEQYFGPGTRLTVT.

The chain employs TRBV29-1 and TRBJ2-7; TRBD1 might be the D (6 bases). Germline V gene lookup returns CDR1 SQVTM and CDR2 ANQGSEA. Deletions cut 6 bases from V and 2 bases from J, with 11 bases between. The CDR3 has 12 amino acids. Here the CDR3 reads CSVTTGPYEQYF. Written as DNA, the CDR3 is TGCAGCGTCACGACAGGCCCCTACGAGCAGTACTTC.

The gene calls are TRBV5-1 and TRBJ2-3; 8 bases match TRBD2. CDR1 is SGHRS and CDR2 is YFSETQ in the germline V gene. The CDR3 contains 16 residues. Trimming took 3 bases from V and 5 from J; bases not matched to a gene: 11. Here the CDR3 reads CASSSLGAGEEDTQYF. The CDR3 nucleotides read TGCGCCAGCAGCTCCTTAGGAGCGGGAGAGGAAGATACGCAGTATTTT.

The chain couples TRBV7-6 to TRBJ1-1; D gene unclear. The V gene lost 3 bases and the J gene lost 0 bases, with 8 bases spanning the gap. The CDR3 totals 14 residues. CDR1 SGHVS and CDR2 FNYEAQ come from the germline V gene. CDR3 sequence reads: CASSFGRMNTEAFF. The CDR3 nucleotides read TGTGCCAGCAGCTTTGGTAGGATGAACACTGAAGCTTTCTTT. The full variable domain, its missing parts supplied by reference TRBV7-6 and TRBJ1-1, is GAGVSQSPRYKVTKRGQDVALRCDPISGHVSLYWYRQALGQGPEFLTYFNYEAQQDKSGLPNDRFSAERPEGSISTLTIQRTEQRDSAMYRCASSFGRMNTEAFFGQGTRLTVV.

This clonotype turned up a few times. The gene calls are TRBV10-3 and TRBJ2-7; TRBD2 agrees at 12 bases. The V segment lost 6 bases and the J segment 5 bases; nucleotides outside the gene matches: 17. There are 18 residues in the CDR3. The germline CDR1 and CDR2 sequences are ENHRY and SYGVKD. The DNA of the CDR3 is TGTGCCATCAGGGTGTCTAGCGGGAGGGCCGGCCTTGGGGACGAGCAGTACTTC. Translating it yields CAIRVSSGRAGLGDEQYF.

J is TRBJ2-7 and V is TRBV7-7; 12 bases fit TRBD2. V trimming: 5 bases; J trimming: 9 bases; junction bases outside the gene matches: 8. This CDR3 is 14 amino acids long. Germline CDR1 is SSHAT and CDR2 is FNYEAQ (reference sequence). The CDR3 spells CASSPSGRAFVQYF. The DNA of the CDR3 is TGTGCCAGCAGCCCTAGCGGGAGGGCTTTTGTGCAGTACTTC.

This clonotype was seen a handful of times. This sequence joins TRBV5-1 and TRBJ2-3, with D perhaps matching TRBD1 or TRBD2 (5 bases each). CDR3 length equals 14 residues. Germline loops: CDR1 SGHRS, CDR2 YFSETQ. V was trimmed by 0 bases and J by 4 bases, leaving 9 bases between them. The CDR3 loop is CASSLDGAPDTQYF. The CDR3 coding sequence is TGCGCCAGCAGCTTGGACGGGGCCCCAGATACGCAGTATTTT.